The clone carrying this TCR beta chain was detected ten times or more. Its matching antigen is unknown. The sample is drawn from a study of T cell repertoires in cytomegalovirus infection. Turning to the study itself: Public TCR beta signatures indicated both CMV infection and matching HLA type.

Via MiXCR, TCRdb re-called the reads, giving one row per CDR3 protein. The sample yields about 830,000 distinct CDR3 sequences, less than 35% seen once. The CDR3 totals 15 residues. J lost 7 bases, V lost 6 bases, and 11 bases had no gene match. Germline lookup yields CDR1 SGHTA and CDR2 FQGNSA. The sequences come from cultured CD8+ T cells from PBMCs, collected from culture after CMV antigen stimulation. The clonotype originates from a human donor in good health (CMV status not recorded). Some clones in this sample may be carry-over from other donors' samples. V and J are TRBV7-2 and TRBJ2-3; TRBD2 matches 9 bases. CDR3 residues: CASRYSGGTTNTQYF. CDR3 nucleotide sequence: TGTGCCAGCAGATATAGCGGGGGCACCACTAATACGCAGTATTTT.